This record covers a single T cell receptor (beta chain). Trimming took off 5 bases at V and 6 bases at J, with 13 bases between the two ends. Germline-derived CDR1 and CDR2 are SQVTM and ANQGSEA. The CDR3 extends over 12 amino acids. This entry comes from a study of control samples from healthy donors and cancer patients. The method was immunoSEQ multiplex PCR; TCRdb's version includes in-frame clones alone and lacks a portion of them. The profile shows 110,000 or so clones, 70% to 90% of them singletons. This sequence joins TRBV29-1 and TRBJ1-1; no clear D gene. The receptor was isolated from a middle-aged man in good health. The sample comprised blood. This CDR3 is CSVPPSGAEAFF. Written as DNA, the CDR3 is TGCAGCGTTCCCCCCTCCGGGGCTGAAGCTTTCTTT.